The 30 T cell receptor beta chains listed next were all sequenced from one sample in a study of T cell responses to AZD1222 COVID-19 vaccine. Profiled with immunoSEQ multiplex PCR; TCRdb holds only in-frame clones, not every one. Among around 89,000 clones listed, roughly 88% were seen once. The sample was peripheral blood, taken on day 0 of AZD1222 vaccination. The receptors stem from an adult in good health.

The sample holds a few counts of this clone. The chain links TRBV4-3 to TRBJ2-4, with a tentative D call TRBD2 (6 bases). Trimming took off 4 bases at V and 6 bases at J, with 16 bases between the two ends. The CDR3 loop spans 15 amino acids. Germline CDR1 LGHNA, CDR2 YSLEER. Written as DNA, the CDR3 is TGCGCCAGCAGCCCCTCCCCGGGGGTCGGAAACATTCAGTACTTC. This translates into CASSPSPGVGNIQYF.

The gene calls are TRBV19 and TRBJ2-1; D may be TRBD1 or TRBD2 (5 bases each). The CDR3 contains 15 residues. V was pared by 4 bases and J by 4 bases, with 14 bases between. Germline V gene data show CDR1 as LNHDA and CDR2 as SQIVND (reference sequence). The CDR3 is CASSNLRDGYNEQFF. In nucleotides, the CDR3 is TGTGCCAGTAGTAACCTCCGGGACGGTTACAATGAGCAGTTCTTC.

By share, this clone ranks as medium-sized (0.01 to 0.1%). The V call is TRBV7-9, the J call TRBJ2-3; D may be TRBD1 (5 bases). Germline V gene lookup returns CDR1 SEHNR and CDR2 FQNEAQ (reference sequence). V was trimmed by 4 bases and J by 0 bases, leaving 20 bases between them. The CDR3 extends over 18 amino acids. This CDR3 is CASSWPSKDIASTDTQYF. CDR3 DNA: TGTGCCAGCAGCTGGCCCTCGAAGGACATTGCTAGCACAGATACGCAGTATTTT.

The J gene is TRBJ1-5, the V gene TRBV6-6; a possible D gene is TRBD1 (5 bases). Per germline, CDR1 MNHNY and CDR2 SVGAGI (reference sequence). This CDR3 contains 13 residues. Deletions cut 6 bases from V and 4 bases from J, with 10 bases between. CDR3 loop: CASSWDGNQPQHF. In nucleotides, the CDR3 is TGTGCCAGCAGCTGGGACGGTAATCAGCCCCAGCATTTT.

V gene TRBV6-1 combines with J gene TRBJ1-2; possibly TRBD1 for D (5 bases). The germline V and J ends were trimmed by 2 bases and 4 bases, with 11 bases remaining between them. Germline loops: CDR1 MNHNS, CDR2 SASEGT. This CDR3 has 14 residues. The CDR3 region is CASSESRDSYGYTF. The CDR3, as DNA: TGTGCCAGCAGTGAATCCAGGGATTCCTATGGCTACACCTTC.

As for this clone: The CDR3 does not end in the conserved phenylalanine or tryptophan, so this is likely a read error. Because the CDR3's place on the DNA is in doubt, the DNA is left out and the CDR3 is given as listed by TCRdb. The chain combines TRBV23-1 with TRBJ1-1; the listed D gene, TRBD1, was not tested against the DNA. TRBV23-1 is an ORF; its function is uncertain. With termini counted, the CDR3 has 10 amino acids. The CDR3 loop reads CASSHPGQPG.

This clone has a single count. The J gene is TRBJ2-2, the V gene TRBV7-8; D ambiguous. V gave up 6 bases and J gave up 0 bases, with 2 bases separating them. Germline loops: CDR1 SGHVS, CDR2 FQNEAQ. The length of the CDR3 is 12 residues. Written as DNA, the CDR3 is TGTGCCAGCAGAACGAACACCGGGGAGCTGTTTTTT. It specifies CASRTNTGELFF. The whole variable domain, filled in from reference TRBV7-8 and TRBJ2-2, reads GAGVSQSPRYKVAKRGQDVALRCDPISGHVSLFWYQQALGQGPEFLTYFQNEAQLDKSGLPSDRFFAERPEGSVSTLKIQRTQQEDSAVYLCASRTNTGELFFGEGSRLTVL.

The chain employs TRBV19 and TRBJ2-6, with D tentatively TRBD1 or TRBD2 (5 bases each). In germline, CDR1 is LNHDA, CDR2 SQIVND (reference sequence). Deletions cut 7 bases from V and 0 bases from J, with 16 bases between. The CDR3 is made up of 17 amino acids. The CDR3 DNA is TGTGCCAGTACGAGGGGCTGGAGGCGCTCTGGGGCCAACGTCCTGACTTTC. Translation: CASTRGWRRSGANVLTF.

This chain uses TRBV3-1 (or the pseudogene TRBV3-2) with TRBJ2-7; TRBD2 matches 8 bases. The CDR3 length is 15 residues. V trimming: 4 bases; J trimming: 1 base; junction bases outside the gene matches: 6. The germline V gene encodes CDR1 LGHDT and CDR2 YNNKEL (reference sequence). CDR3 DNA sequence: TGTGCCAGCAGCCCCCCCAGCGGGGGTTCCTACGAGCAGTACTTC. It codes for CASSPPSGGSYEQYF.

The rearrangement joins TRBV5-1 to TRBJ1-2, with D possibly TRBD1 on 6 matching bases. The CDR3 contains 17 residues. Per the germline V gene, CDR1 is SGHRS and CDR2 is YFSETQ. V dropped 4 bases and J dropped 7 bases, with 26 bases sitting between them. The CDR3 sequence is CASSPWDTRTDGRGYTF. The CDR3 nucleotides are TGCGCCAGCAGCCCATGGGACACCCGGACGGACGGTCGTGGCTACACCTTC.

The chain employs TRBV6-5 and TRBJ1-2; D is ambiguous. This CDR3 comprises 13 residues. V was cut by 6 bases and J by 3 bases, with 11 bases left in between. Germline CDR1 reads MNHEY; CDR2 reads SVGAGI. As DNA, the CDR3 is TGTGCCAGCAGCGAGGGAGGCGACTATGGCTACACCTTC. Translation: CASSEGGDYGYTF.

The sample holds a few counts of this clone. The V call is TRBV5-1, the J call TRBJ2-7, with 12 bases matching TRBD1. This CDR3 spans 17 amino acids. Germline CDR1 SGHRS, CDR2 YFSETQ. The junction had 13 bases not matched to a gene; V was cut back by 3 bases and J by 6 bases. The CDR3 DNA sequence: TGCGCCAGCAGCTCATATGGATACCGGGACAGGGGGCCCGAGCAGTACTTC. Residues: CASSSYGYRDRGPEQYF.

The chain recombines TRBV29-1 with TRBJ1-4; D unclear. Germline values: CDR1 SQVTM, CDR2 ANQGSEA. The CDR3 spans 14 residues. Trimming cost V 6 bases and J 4 bases, with 15 bases left between them. DNA of the CDR3: TGCAGCGTGGGCCGCGGTAAACTTAATGAAAAACTGTTTTTT. Protein product: CSVGRGKLNEKLFF.

The chain links TRBV11-2 to TRBJ2-1; TRBD2 aligns across 9 bases. This CDR3 contains 17 residues. With V trimmed by 3 bases and J by 7 bases, 13 bases remained unmatched. CDR1 SGHAT and CDR2 FQNNGV come from the germline V gene. CDR3 DNA: TGTGCCAGCAGCTTGGCTAGCGGGGCCTACTTTACAAATGAGCAGTTCTTC. It translates to CASSLASGAYFTNEQFF.

The chain recombines TRBV14 with TRBJ1-3, with D uncertain. Trimming took 1 base from V and 0 from J, leaving 13 bases between them. The CDR3 sequence is 17 residues long. Per the germline V gene, CDR1 is SGHDN and CDR2 is FVKESK. In DNA form, the CDR3 reads TGTGCCAGCAGCCAAGCCCCGGGGTTGACCTCTGGAAACACCATATATTTT. It codes for CASSQAPGLTSGNTIYF.

This clone was recorded once. The chain recombines TRBV19 with TRBJ2-7; D perhaps matches TRBD1 (6 bases). V lost 6 bases to trimming and J lost 2 bases, with 17 bases between them. The length of the CDR3 is 15 residues. Germline V CDR1 and CDR2: LNHDA, SQIVND (reference sequence). Written as DNA, the CDR3 is TGTGCCAGTAGCCCTATGGGGACAATCCCCTACGAGCAGTACTTC. Protein: CASSPMGTIPYEQYF.

The V gene is TRBV4-1, the J gene TRBJ2-3; no clear D gene. Germline V gene sequence: CDR1 MGHRA, CDR2 YSYEKL. V was trimmed by 1 base and J by 2 bases, leaving 13 bases between them. CDR3 size: 16 residues. The CDR3 protein is CASSQVGLPITDTQYF. The CDR3 coding sequence is TGCGCCAGCAGCCAAGTCGGGCTACCCATCACAGATACGCAGTATTTT.

The CDR3 region is CASSLGGGFGNTIYF. The CDR3 DNA sequence: TGTGCCAGCAGCTTAGGAGGGGGCTTTGGAAACACCATATATTTT. The V call is TRBV7-9, the J call TRBJ1-3; 7 bases line up with TRBD1. J lost 3 bases, V lost 1 base, and 3 bases had no gene match. This CDR3 is 15 amino acids long. The germline gives CDR1 SEHNR, CDR2 FQNEAQ (reference sequence).

As for this clone: One junction end disagrees with the germline gene, perhaps due to a read error. This chain connects TRBV29-1 to TRBJ1-1; TRBD1 is a possible D gene (6 bases). Per germline, CDR1 SQVTM and CDR2 ANQGSEA. The CDR3 runs to 13 residues. Here the CDR3 reads CPLQWQGCTEAFF. CDR3 nucleotides: TGTCCGTTACAGTGGCAGGGGTGTACTGAAGCTTTCTTT.

V usage is TRBV6-5 and J usage is TRBJ1-1; the D is unclear. With 4 bases removed from V and 4 bases from J, the gap between germline ends came to 4 bases. Germline CDR1 reads MNHEY; CDR2 reads SVGAGI. The CDR3 runs 11 residues. CDR3 coding DNA: TGTGCCAGCAGTTCCCCCACTGAAGCTTTCTTT. This gives the protein CASSSPTEAFF.

This chain connects TRBV4-2 to TRBJ2-3; perhaps TRBD2 as D (6 bases). Deletions cut 6 bases from V and 5 bases from J, with 6 bases between. The germline V gene has CDR1 LGHNA and CDR2 YNFKEQ. CDR3 length: 11 residues. CDR3: CASREGDTQYF. For the CDR3, the DNA is TGTGCCAGCAGGGAGGGAGATACGCAGTATTTT.

The chain joins TRBV5-1 to TRBJ2-5; 8 bases line up with TRBD2. V was pared by 3 bases and J by 1 base, with 8 bases of the junction left unmatched. There are 16 residues in the CDR3. From germline, CDR1 is SGHRS and CDR2 YFSETQ. The CDR3 region is CASSSTPGGIQETQYF. CDR3 coding DNA: TGCGCCAGCAGCTCGACCCCGGGGGGGATCCAAGAGACCCAGTACTTC. The variable domain in full, with the rest retrieved from reference TRBV5-1 and TRBJ2-5, is KAGVTQTPRYLIKTRGQQVTLSCSPISGHRSVSWYQQTPGQGLQFLFEYFSETQRNKGNFPGRFSGRQFSNSRSEMNVSTLELGDSALYLCASSSTPGGIQETQYFGPGTRLLVL.

V and J are TRBV5-1 and TRBJ1-1; possible D gene TRBD1, 5 bases. Germline lookup yields CDR1 SGHRS and CDR2 YFSETQ. Trimming removed 0 bases from V and 1 base from J, with 7 bases in between. This CDR3 has 14 residues. The CDR3 protein is CASSLDRSNTEAFF. CDR3 nucleotides: TGCGCCAGCAGCTTGGACAGGTCGAACACTGAAGCTTTCTTT.

This CDR3 is CASSHPGTGGGYGYTF. In nucleotides, the CDR3 is TGTGCCAGCAGCCACCCGGGGACAGGGGGCGGCTATGGCTACACCTTC. The V gene is TRBV4-2, the J gene TRBJ1-2, with 12 bases matching TRBD1. The V and J ends lost 3 bases and 4 bases, in that order; junction bases with no gene match: 6. This CDR3 region has 16 residues. Germline V gene sequence: CDR1 LGHNA, CDR2 YNFKEQ.

In its sample, this clone was seen once. The CDR3 spells CASSQGGNSYNYGYTF. CDR3 nucleotide sequence: TGTGCCAGCAGCCAAGGCGGGAACAGCTATAACTATGGCTACACCTTC. The genes are TRBV3-1 (or the pseudogene TRBV3-2) and TRBJ1-2; D call uncertain. In germline, CDR1 is LGHDT, CDR2 YNNKEL (reference sequence). This CDR3 spans 16 amino acids. Trimming removed 1 base from V and 1 base from J, with 13 bases in between.

This chain connects TRBV12-3 or TRBV12-4 to TRBJ2-7; D remains unclear. The germline V and J ends were trimmed by 2 bases and 4 bases, with 9 bases remaining between them. The CDR3 runs 13 residues. The CDR3 DNA reads as TGTGCCAGCAGTTTAAACACAGTGTACGAGCAGTACTTC. Translating gives CASSLNTVYEQYF.

This clone was seen only a few times. V gene TRBV19 combines with J gene TRBJ1-2, with 8 bases lining up with TRBD1. This CDR3 contains 18 residues. J gave up 0 bases and V 4 bases, and 13 bases lay outside the gene matches. Per the germline V gene, CDR1 is LNHDA and CDR2 is SQIVND (reference sequence). CDR3: CASSKPRGPGTANYGYTF. CDR3 bases: TGTGCCAGTAGTAAGCCCAGGGGGCCCGGGACAGCTAACTATGGCTACACCTTC.

The chain couples TRBV15 to TRBJ1-5; possible D gene TRBD1, 6 bases. The CDR3 totals 15 residues. Trimming removed 1 base at V and 6 bases at J, with 13 bases between. The germline CDR1 and CDR2 sequences are LNHNV and YYDKDF (reference sequence). CDR3 amino acids: CATSRVGAGVQPQHF. The CDR3 DNA reads TGTGCCACCAGCAGAGTGGGAGCAGGGGTTCAGCCCCAGCATTTT.

This chain connects TRBV6-2 or TRBV6-3 to TRBJ1-1, with D hard to call. V was cut by 2 bases and J by 1 base, with 8 bases left in between. The CDR3 totals 14 residues. Looked up from germline, CDR1 is MNHEY and CDR2 is SVGEGT. DNA of the CDR3: TGTGCCAGCAGTTACAATGAGGGGAACACTGAAGCTTTCTTT. Translation: CASSYNEGNTEAFF.

This rearrangement joins TRBV19 to TRBJ2-7; the D gene is possibly TRBD1 (6 bases). The length of the CDR3 is 14 residues. CDR1 and CDR2 (germline): LNHDA, SQIVND (reference sequence). V dropped 5 bases and J dropped 6 bases, with 17 bases sitting between them. CDR3 residues: CASSDSSTGPEQYF. DNA for the CDR3: TGTGCCAGTAGTGATTCTTCGACAGGACCCGAGCAGTACTTC.